A selection of T cell receptor beta chains follows, all from one sample in a study of early T cells in non-severe SARS-CoV-2 infection. TCRdb recomputed calls from the 5' RACE reads with MiXCR, one row per CDR3 protein. The data show around 50,000 distinct CDR3 sequences, 5.6% seen once. Sequenced: whole blood. These TCRs come from an adult who was a healthcare worker with PCR-confirmed SARS-CoV-2 infection or an uninfected control (not recorded which). Both conserved end residues are part of each CDR3. A D gene is named only where the DNA matches it firmly.

V: TRBV6-2/TRBV6-3; length: 13; J: TRBJ1-5; D: .; CDR3: CASRDHSNQPQHF
V: TRBV27; length: 14; J: TRBJ1-2; D: TRBD1; CDR3: CASTSSGGRYGYTF
V: TRBV6-6; length: 16; J: TRBJ2-1; D: TRBD2; CDR3: CASSLPGRALYNEQFF
V: TRBV19; length: 14; J: TRBJ2-2; D: .; CDR3: CASRNVGGVGELFF
V: TRBV5-1; length: 18; J: TRBJ2-5; D: TRBD1; CDR3: CASSLLGTGVDGGETQYF
V: TRBV12-3/TRBV12-4; length: 13; J: TRBJ2-2; D: .; CDR3: CASSLQGAGELFF
V: TRBV20-1; length: 15; J: TRBJ2-1; D: .; CDR3: CSARDLGMGHYEQFF
V: TRBV18; length: 16; J: TRBJ1-3; D: TRBD1; CDR3: CASSQPGQASGNTIYF
V: TRBV18; length: 15; J: TRBJ1-1; D: .; CDR3: CASSPTDSGGTEAFF
V: TRBV20-1; length: 16; J: TRBJ2-7; D: .; CDR3: CSAPNPGAGNSYEQYF
V: TRBV5-5; length: 15; J: TRBJ2-7; D: .; CDR3: CASSLDGPASYEQYF
V: TRBV27; length: 15; J: TRBJ2-1; D: .; CDR3: CASREGGSSYNEQFF
V: TRBV12-3/TRBV12-4; length: 14; J: TRBJ1-2; D: .; CDR3: CASSLGGTPLKYTF
V: TRBV2; length: 17; J: TRBJ1-1; D: .; CDR3: CASCWPKSRYVNTEAFF
V: TRBV6-5; length: 17; J: TRBJ1-4; D: .; CDR3: CASSARKWVERDEKLFF
V: TRBV3-1; length: 15; J: TRBJ2-7; D: .; CDR3: CASSQVHSPSYEQYF
V: TRBV6-4; length: 14; J: TRBJ1-6; D: .; CDR3: CASSRGGSRSPLHF
V: TRBV7-9; length: 15; J: TRBJ2-3; D: TRBD2; CDR3: CASSLTSGRTDTQYF
V: TRBV14; length: 15; J: TRBJ1-1; D: .; CDR3: CASSPMLGKNTEAFF
V: TRBV29-1; length: 13; J: TRBJ1-1; D: TRBD1; CDR3: CSAREGAVTEAFF